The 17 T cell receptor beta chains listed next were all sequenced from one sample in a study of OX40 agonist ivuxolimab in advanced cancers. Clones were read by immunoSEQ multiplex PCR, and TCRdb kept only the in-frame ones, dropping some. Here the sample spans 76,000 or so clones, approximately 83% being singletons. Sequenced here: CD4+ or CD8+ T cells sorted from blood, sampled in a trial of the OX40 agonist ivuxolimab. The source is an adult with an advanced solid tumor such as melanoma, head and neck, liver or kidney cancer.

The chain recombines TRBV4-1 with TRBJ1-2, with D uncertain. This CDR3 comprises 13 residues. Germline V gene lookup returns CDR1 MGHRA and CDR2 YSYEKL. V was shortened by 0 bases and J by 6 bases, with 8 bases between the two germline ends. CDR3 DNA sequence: TGCGCCAGCAGCCAAGATCTCGGGGATGGCTACACCTTC. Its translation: CASSQDLGDGYTF.

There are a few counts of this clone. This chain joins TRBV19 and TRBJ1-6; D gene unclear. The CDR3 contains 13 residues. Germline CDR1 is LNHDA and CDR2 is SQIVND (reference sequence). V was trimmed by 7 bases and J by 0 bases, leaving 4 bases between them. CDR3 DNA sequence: TGTGCCAGTATAGGCTCCTATAATTCACCCCTCCACTTT. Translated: CASIGSYNSPLHF.

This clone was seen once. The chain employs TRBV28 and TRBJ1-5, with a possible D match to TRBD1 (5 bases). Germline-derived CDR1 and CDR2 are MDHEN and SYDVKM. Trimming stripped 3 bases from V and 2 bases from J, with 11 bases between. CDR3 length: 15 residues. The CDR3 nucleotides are TGTGCCAGCAGTTTCCAAGCGACAGGCAATCAGCCCCAGCATTTT. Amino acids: CASSFQATGNQPQHF. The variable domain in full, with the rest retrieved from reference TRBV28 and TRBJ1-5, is DVKVTQSSRYLVKRTGEKVFLECVQDMDHENMFWYRQDPGLGLRLIYFSYDVKMKEKGDIPEGYSVSREKKERFSLILESASTNQTSMYLCASSFQATGNQPQHFGDGTRLSIL.

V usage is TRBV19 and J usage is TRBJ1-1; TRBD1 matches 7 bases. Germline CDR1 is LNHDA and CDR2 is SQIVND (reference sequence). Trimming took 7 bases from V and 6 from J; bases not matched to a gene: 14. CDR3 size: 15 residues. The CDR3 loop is CASMRGDRVSAEAFF. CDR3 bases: TGTGCCAGTATGAGGGGCGACAGGGTCTCGGCTGAAGCTTTCTTT.

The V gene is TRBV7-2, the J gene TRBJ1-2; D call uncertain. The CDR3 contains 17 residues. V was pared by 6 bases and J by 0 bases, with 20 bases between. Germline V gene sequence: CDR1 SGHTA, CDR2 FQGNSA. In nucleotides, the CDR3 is TGTGCCAGCAGTTTTGTCTCGGGGAACCCAGCTAACTATGGCTACACCTTC. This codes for CASSFVSGNPANYGYTF.

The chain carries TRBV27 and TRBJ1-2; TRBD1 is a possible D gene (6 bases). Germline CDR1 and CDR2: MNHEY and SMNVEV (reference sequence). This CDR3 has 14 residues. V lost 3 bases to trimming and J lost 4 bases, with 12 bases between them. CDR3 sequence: CASSLTGPGYGYTF. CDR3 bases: TGTGCCAGCAGTTTGACAGGTCCCGGCTATGGCTACACCTTC.

The CDR3, as DNA: TGTGCCAGTGGGGACAGGGGGCGCACCGGGGAGCTGTTTTTT. Its translation is CASGDRGRTGELFF. This rearrangement joins TRBV19 to TRBJ2-2; TRBD1 aligns across 12 bases. CDR1 is LNHDA, CDR2 SQIVND, per germline (reference sequence). This CDR3 has 14 residues. Trimming at V came to 8 bases and at J to 4 bases, leaving 2 bases not matched to a gene.

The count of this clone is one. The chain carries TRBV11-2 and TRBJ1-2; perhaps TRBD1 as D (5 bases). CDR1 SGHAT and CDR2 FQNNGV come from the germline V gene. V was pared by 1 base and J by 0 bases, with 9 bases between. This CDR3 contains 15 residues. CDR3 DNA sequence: TGTGCCAGCAGCTTAGGGCAGGGCGCTAACTATGGCTACACCTTC. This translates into CASSLGQGANYGYTF.

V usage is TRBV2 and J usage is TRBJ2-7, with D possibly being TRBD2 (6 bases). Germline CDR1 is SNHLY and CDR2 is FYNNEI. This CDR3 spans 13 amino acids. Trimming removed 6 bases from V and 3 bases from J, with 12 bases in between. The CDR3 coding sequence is TGTGCCAGCAGGGGGGACTTGCTCTACGAGCAGTACTTC. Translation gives CASRGDLLYEQYF.

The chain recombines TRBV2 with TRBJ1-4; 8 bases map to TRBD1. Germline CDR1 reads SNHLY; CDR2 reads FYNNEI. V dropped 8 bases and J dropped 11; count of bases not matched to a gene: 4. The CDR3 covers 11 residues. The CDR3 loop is CASGQGDKLFF. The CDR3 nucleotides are TGTGCCAGCGGACAGGGCGATAAACTGTTTTTT.

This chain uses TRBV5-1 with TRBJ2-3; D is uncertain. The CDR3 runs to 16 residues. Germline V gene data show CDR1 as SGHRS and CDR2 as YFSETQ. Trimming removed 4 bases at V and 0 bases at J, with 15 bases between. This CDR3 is CASSPPEQRSTDTQYF. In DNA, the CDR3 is TGCGCCAGCAGCCCTCCCGAGCAAAGAAGCACAGATACGCAGTATTTT.

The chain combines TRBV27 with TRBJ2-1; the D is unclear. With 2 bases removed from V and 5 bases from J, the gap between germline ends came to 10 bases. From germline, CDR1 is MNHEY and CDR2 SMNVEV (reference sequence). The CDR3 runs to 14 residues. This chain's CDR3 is CASSLNGRHNEQFF. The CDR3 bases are TGTGCCAGCAGTTTAAACGGCAGACACAATGAGCAGTTCTTC.

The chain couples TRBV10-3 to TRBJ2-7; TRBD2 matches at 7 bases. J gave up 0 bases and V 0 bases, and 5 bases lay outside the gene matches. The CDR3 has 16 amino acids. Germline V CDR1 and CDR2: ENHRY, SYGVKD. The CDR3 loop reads CAISESFLADSYEQYF. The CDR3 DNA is TGTGCCATCAGTGAGTCGTTCCTAGCGGACTCCTACGAGCAGTACTTC.

The CDR3 is CASSALALAGVETQYF. DNA of the CDR3: TGTGCCAGCAGCGCCCTAGCTTTAGCGGGAGTGGAGACCCAGTACTTC. J is TRBJ2-5 and V is TRBV9; TRBD2 matches 9 bases. Looked up from germline, CDR1 is SGDLS and CDR2 is YYNGEE. J gave up 5 bases and V 3 bases, and 11 bases lay outside the gene matches. The CDR3 is 16 residues long.

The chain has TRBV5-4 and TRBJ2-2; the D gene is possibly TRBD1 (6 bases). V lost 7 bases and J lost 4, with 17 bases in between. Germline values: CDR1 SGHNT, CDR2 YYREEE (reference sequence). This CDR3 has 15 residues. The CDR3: CASALGTGFTGELFF. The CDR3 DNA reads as TGTGCCAGCGCTCTCGGAACAGGGTTCACCGGGGAGCTGTTTTTT.

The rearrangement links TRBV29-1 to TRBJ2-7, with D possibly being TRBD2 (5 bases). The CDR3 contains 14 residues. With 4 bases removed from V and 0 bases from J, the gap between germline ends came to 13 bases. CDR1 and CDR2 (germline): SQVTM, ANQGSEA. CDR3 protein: CSVAGLISSYEQYF. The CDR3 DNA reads TGCAGCGTTGCCGGACTGATTTCCTCCTACGAGCAGTACTTC.

The CDR3 loop reads CASSVGQGSYGEAFF. The CDR3 bases are TGTGCCAGCAGCGTGGGACAGGGGAGTTATGGTGAAGCTTTCTTT. This sequence joins TRBV9 and TRBJ1-1; 10 positions agree with TRBD1. J lost 7 bases, V lost 2 bases, and 8 bases had no gene match. The CDR3 is 15 amino acids. The V gene's germline CDR1 is SGDLS and CDR2 YYNGEE.